This T cell receptor (beta chain) appears in the sequencing data of a study of blood T cells in healthy people across ages. General study points: Diversity was higher, and naive CD4+ cells more numerous, in long-lived donors than in aged donors.

V lost 2 bases and J lost 1, with 9 bases in between. The CDR3 spans 14 residues. Germline CDR1 reads MNHNY; CDR2 reads SVGAGI (reference sequence). Donors each provided about 9.5 milliliters of peripheral blood. Alongside a J-beta primer mix, a sample-barcoded 5' primer served in a second PCR lasting about 6 to 12 cycles. Each cDNA molecule, via a template-switch adaptor with 12 random nucleotides, was tagged. TCRdb called the 5' RACE reads again in MiXCR, with one record for every CDR3 protein. The sample contains about 1.5 million distinct CDR3 sequences, roughly 40% of which appear only once. Turning to this clonotype: The antigen is unknown.

The sample taken for sequencing was blood. The genes are TRBV6-6 and TRBJ2-7; D call uncertain. The source is a woman aged 18-30 years in good health. DNA for the CDR3: TGTGCCAGCAGTTACAAGGGCGAATCCTACGAGCAGTACTTC. It encodes CASSYKGESYEQYF.